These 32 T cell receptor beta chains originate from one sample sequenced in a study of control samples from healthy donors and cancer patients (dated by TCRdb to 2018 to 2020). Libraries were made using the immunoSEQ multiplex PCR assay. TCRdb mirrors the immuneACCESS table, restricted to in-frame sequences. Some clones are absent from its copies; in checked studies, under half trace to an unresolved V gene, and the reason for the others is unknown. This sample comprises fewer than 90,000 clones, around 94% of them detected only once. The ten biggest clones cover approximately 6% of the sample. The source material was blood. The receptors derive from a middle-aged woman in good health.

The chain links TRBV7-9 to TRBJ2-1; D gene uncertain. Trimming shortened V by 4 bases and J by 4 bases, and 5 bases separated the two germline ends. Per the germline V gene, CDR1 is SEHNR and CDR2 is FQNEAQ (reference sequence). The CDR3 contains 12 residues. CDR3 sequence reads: CASSSRYNEQFF. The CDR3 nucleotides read TGTGCCAGCAGCTCCCGTTACAATGAGCAGTTCTTC.

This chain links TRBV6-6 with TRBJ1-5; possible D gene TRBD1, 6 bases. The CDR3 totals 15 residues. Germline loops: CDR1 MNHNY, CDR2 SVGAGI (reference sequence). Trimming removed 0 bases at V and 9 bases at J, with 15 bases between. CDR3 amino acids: CASSYSVQGMRPQHF. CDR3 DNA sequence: TGTGCCAGCAGTTACTCGGTCCAGGGGATGCGGCCCCAGCATTTT.

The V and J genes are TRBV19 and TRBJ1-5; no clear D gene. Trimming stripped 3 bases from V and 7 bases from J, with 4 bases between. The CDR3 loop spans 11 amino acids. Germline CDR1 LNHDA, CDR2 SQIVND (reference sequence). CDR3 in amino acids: CASSIGQPQHF. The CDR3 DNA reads TGTGCCAGTAGTATTGGGCAGCCCCAGCATTTT.

CDR3 residues: CASSQAILGELFF. The CDR3 DNA reads TGTGCCAGCAGCCAAGCTATACTGGGGGAGCTGTTTTTT. This chain links TRBV3-1 (or the pseudogene TRBV3-2) with TRBJ2-2, with unresolved D. Trimming removed 1 base from V and 8 bases from J, with 8 bases in between. The CDR3 totals 13 residues. Per the germline V gene, CDR1 is LGHDT and CDR2 is YNNKEL (reference sequence).

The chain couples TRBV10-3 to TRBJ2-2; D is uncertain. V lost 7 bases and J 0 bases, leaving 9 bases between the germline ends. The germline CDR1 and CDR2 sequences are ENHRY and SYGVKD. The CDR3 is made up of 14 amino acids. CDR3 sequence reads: CAINDPANTGELFF. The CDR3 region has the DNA TGTGCCATCAACGACCCCGCGAACACCGGGGAGCTGTTTTTT.

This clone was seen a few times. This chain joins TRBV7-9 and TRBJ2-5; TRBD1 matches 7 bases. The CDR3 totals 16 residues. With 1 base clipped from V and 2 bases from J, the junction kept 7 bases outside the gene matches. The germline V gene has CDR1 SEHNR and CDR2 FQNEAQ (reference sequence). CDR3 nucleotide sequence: TGTGCCAGCAGCTTAGTTCAGGGGGTTCGACAAGAGACCCAGTACTTC. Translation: CASSLVQGVRQETQYF.

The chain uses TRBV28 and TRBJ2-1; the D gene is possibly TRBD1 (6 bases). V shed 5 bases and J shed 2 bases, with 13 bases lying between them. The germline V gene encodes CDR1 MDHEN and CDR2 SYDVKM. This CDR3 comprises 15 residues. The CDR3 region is CASSVQGRPYNEQFF. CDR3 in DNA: TGTGCCAGCAGTGTACAGGGCCGGCCCTACAATGAGCAGTTCTTC. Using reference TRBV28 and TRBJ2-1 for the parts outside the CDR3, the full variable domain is DVKVTQSSRYLVKRTGEKVFLECVQDMDHENMFWYRQDPGLGLRLIYFSYDVKMKEKGDIPEGYSVSREKKERFSLILESASTNQTSMYLCASSVQGRPYNEQFFGPGTRLTVL.

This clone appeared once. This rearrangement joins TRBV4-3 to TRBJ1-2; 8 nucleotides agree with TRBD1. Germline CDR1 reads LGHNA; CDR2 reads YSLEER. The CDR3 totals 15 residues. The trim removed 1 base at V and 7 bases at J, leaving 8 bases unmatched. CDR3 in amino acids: CASSQGGQGLFGYTF. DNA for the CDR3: TGCGCCAGCAGCCAAGGTGGACAGGGCCTTTTTGGCTACACCTTC.

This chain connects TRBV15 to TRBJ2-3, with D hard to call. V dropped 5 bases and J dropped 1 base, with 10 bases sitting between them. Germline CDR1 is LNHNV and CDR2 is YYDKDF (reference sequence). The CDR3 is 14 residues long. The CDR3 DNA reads TGTGCCACCAGCCGCCCGCCCGGCACAGATACGCAGTATTTT. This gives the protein CATSRPPGTDTQYF.

The CDR3 sequence is CASSYPLGRPQHF. In DNA form, the CDR3 reads TGTGCCAGCAGTTACCCCCTGGGGAGGCCCCAGCATTTT. The rearrangement joins TRBV6-5 to TRBJ1-5; D uncertain. V lost 2 bases and J lost 9, with 11 bases in between. The CDR3 has 13 residues. Germline V gene data show CDR1 as MNHEY and CDR2 as SVGAGI.

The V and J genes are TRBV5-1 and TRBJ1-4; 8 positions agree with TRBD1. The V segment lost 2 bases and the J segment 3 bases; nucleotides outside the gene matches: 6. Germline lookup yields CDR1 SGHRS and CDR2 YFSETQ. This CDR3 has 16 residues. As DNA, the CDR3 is TGCGCCAGCAGCTTTCAGGGGGCTGGAGCTAATGAAAAACTGTTTTTT. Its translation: CASSFQGAGANEKLFF.

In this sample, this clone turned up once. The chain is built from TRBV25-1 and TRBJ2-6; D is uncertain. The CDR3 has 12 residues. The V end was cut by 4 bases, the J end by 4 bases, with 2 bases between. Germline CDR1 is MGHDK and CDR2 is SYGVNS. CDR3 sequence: CASSGGANVLTF. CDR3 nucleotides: TGTGCCAGCAGTGGCGGGGCCAACGTCCTGACTTTC.

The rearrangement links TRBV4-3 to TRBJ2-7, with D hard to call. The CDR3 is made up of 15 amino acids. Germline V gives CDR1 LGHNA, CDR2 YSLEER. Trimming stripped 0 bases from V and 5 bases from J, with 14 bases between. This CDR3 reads CASSQDGVRQNEQYF. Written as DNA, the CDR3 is TGCGCCAGCAGCCAAGATGGGGTACGTCAAAACGAGCAGTACTTC.

CDR3 nucleotides: TGTGCCAGCAGTATGCAGGGATGGGAGCAGTACTTC. Translation: CASSMQGWEQYF. The chain links TRBV27 to TRBJ2-7; the D gene is possibly TRBD1 (5 bases). V lost 5 bases and J 7 bases, leaving 12 bases between the germline ends. The CDR3 contains 12 residues. CDR1 and CDR2 from the germline V gene are MNHEY and SMNVEV (reference sequence).

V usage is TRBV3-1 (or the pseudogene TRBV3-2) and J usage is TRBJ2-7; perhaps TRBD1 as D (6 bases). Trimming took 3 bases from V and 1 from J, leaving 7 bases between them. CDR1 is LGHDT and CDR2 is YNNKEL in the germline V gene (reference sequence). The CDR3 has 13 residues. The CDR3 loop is CASSQTGSYEQYF. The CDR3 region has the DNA TGTGCCAGCAGCCAGACAGGATCCTACGAGCAGTACTTC.

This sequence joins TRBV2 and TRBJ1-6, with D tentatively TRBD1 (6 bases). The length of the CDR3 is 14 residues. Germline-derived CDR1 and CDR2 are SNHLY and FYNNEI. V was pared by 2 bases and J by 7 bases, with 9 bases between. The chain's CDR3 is CASSETGRNSPLHF. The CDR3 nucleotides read TGTGCCAGCAGTGAAACAGGGAGAAATTCACCCCTCCACTTT.

The CDR3 DNA reads as TGTGCCAGCTCACCCGGCCAGCATCTAAATCAGCCCCAGCATTTT. The encoded protein is CASSPGQHLNQPQHF. The V call is TRBV18, the J call TRBJ1-5; D is unresolved. V shed 3 bases and J shed 4 bases, with 13 bases lying between them. Germline V gives CDR1 KGHSH, CDR2 LQKENI. This CDR3 contains 15 residues.

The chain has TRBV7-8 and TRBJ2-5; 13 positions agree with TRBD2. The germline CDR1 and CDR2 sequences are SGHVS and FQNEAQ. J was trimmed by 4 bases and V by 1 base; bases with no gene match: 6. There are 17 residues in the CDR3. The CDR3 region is CASSLEGRTSGRETQYF. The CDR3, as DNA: TGTGCCAGCAGCTTAGAAGGGCGGACTAGCGGGAGAGAGACCCAGTACTTC. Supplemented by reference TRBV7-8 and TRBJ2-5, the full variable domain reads GAGVSQSPRYKVAKRGQDVALRCDPISGHVSLFWYQQALGQGPEFLTYFQNEAQLDKSGLPSDRFFAERPEGSVSTLKIQRTQQEDSAVYLCASSLEGRTSGRETQYFGPGTRLLVL.

CDR3 residues: CASSSQTFSGNTIYF. CDR3 coding DNA: TGTGCCAGCAGCTCCCAGACATTCTCTGGAAACACCATATATTTT. The chain combines TRBV7-9 with TRBJ1-3; D is uncertain. V was trimmed by 4 bases and J by 0 bases, leaving 10 bases between them. Germline V CDR1 and CDR2: SEHNR, FQNEAQ (reference sequence). The CDR3 runs 15 residues.

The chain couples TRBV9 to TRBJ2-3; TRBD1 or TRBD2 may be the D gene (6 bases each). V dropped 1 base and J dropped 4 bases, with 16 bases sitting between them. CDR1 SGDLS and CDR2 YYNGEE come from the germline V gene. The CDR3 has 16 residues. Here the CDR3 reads CASSVRGGFNSDTQYF. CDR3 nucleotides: TGTGCCAGCAGCGTACGAGGGGGGTTTAATTCAGATACGCAGTATTTT.

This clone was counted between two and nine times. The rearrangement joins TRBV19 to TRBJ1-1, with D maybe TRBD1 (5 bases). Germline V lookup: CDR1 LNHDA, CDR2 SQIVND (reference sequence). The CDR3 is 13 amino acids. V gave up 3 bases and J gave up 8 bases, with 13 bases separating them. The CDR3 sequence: CASSIQPGGEAFF. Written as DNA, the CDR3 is TGTGCCAGTAGTATTCAACCCGGGGGGGAAGCTTTCTTT.

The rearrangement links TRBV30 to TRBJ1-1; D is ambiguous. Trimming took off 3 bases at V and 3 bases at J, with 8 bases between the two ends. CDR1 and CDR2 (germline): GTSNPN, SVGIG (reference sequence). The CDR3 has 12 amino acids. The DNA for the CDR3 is TGTGCCTGGAGGCCCCTGCACACTGAAGCTTTCTTT. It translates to CAWRPLHTEAFF.

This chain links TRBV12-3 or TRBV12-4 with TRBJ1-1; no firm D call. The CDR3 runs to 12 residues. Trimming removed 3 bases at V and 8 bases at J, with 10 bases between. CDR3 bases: TGTGCCAGCAGTTTCGTGTCCCCAGAAGCTTTCTTT. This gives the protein CASSFVSPEAFF.

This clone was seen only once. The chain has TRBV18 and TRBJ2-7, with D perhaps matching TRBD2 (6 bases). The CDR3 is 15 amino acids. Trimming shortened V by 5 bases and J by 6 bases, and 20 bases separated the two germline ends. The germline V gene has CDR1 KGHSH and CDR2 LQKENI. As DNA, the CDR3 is TGTGCCAGCTCAACCGGGACTTCCCTCGGGGGCGAGCAGTACTTC. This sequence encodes CASSTGTSLGGEQYF.

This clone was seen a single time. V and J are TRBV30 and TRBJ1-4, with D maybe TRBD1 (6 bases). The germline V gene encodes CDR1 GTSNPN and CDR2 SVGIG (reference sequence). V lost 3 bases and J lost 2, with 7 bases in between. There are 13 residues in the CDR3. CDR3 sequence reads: CAWSQGTNEKLFF. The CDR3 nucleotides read TGTGCCTGGAGCCAGGGGACTAATGAAAAACTGTTTTTT.

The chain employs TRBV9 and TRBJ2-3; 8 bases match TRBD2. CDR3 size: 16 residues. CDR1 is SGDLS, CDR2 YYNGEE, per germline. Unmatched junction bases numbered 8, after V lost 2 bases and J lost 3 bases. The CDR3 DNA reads TGTGCCAGCAGCGTGATGAGCGGGGGCCGTACAGATACGCAGTATTTT. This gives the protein CASSVMSGGRTDTQYF. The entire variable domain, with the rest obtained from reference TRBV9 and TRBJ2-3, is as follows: DSGVTQTPKHLITATGQRVTLRCSPRSGDLSVYWYQQSLDQGLQFLIQYYNGEERAKGNILERFSAQQFPDLHSELNLSSLELGDSALYFCASSVMSGGRTDTQYFGPGTRLTVL.

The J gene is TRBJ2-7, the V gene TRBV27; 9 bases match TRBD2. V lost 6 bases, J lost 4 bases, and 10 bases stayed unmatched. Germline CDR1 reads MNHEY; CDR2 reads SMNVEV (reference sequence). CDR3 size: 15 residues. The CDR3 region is CASRRRTSDSYEQYF. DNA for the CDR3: TGTGCCAGCAGACGCCGGACTAGCGATTCATACGAGCAGTACTTC.

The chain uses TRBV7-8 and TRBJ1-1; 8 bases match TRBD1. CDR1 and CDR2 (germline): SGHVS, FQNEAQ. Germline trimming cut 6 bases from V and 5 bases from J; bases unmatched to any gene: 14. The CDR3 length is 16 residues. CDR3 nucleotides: TGTGCCAGCAGTGGGAGGAGTACAGGGGGTAGTACTGAAGCTTTCTTT. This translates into CASSGRSTGGSTEAFF.

Here the CDR3 reads CASSLGLTGSYQPQHF. The CDR3 DNA reads TGTGCCAGCAGTTTGGGGTTAACAGGATCTTATCAGCCCCAGCATTTT. The J gene is TRBJ1-5, the V gene TRBV28; perhaps TRBD1 as D (5 bases). The CDR3 runs 16 residues. The V gene's germline CDR1 is MDHEN and CDR2 SYDVKM. The ends were cut back, 3 bases at V and 5 bases at J, with 17 bases in the middle.

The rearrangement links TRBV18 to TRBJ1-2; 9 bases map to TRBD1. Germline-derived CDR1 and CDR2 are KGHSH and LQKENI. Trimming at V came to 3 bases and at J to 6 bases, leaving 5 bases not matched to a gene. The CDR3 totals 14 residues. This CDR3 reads CASSPERTGDGYTF. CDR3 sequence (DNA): TGTGCCAGCTCACCGGAGCGGACAGGGGATGGCTACACCTTC.

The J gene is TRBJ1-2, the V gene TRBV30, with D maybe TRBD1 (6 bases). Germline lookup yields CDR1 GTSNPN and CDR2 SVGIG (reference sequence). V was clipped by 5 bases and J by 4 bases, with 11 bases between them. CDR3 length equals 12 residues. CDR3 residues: CAWGAGAYGYTF. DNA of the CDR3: TGTGCCTGGGGGGCAGGGGCCTATGGCTACACCTTC.

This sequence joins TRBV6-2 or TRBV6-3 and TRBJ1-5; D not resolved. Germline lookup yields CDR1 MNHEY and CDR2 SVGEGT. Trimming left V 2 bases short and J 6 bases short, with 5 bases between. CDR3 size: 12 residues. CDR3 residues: CASSYAGQPQHF. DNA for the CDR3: TGTGCCAGCAGTTACGCTGGTCAGCCCCAGCATTTT.